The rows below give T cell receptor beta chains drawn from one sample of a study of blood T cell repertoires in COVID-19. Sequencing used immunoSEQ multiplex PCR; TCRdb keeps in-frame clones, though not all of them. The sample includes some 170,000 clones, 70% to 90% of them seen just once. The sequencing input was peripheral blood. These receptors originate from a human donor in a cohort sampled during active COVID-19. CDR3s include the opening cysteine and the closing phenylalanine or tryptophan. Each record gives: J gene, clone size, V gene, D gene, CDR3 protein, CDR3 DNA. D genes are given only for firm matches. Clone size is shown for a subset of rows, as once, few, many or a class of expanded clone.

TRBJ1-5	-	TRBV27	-	CASSLREWSQPQHF	TGTGCCAGCAGTCTCAGGGAATGGAGTCAGCCCCAGCATTTT
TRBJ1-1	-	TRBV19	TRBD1	CASTHSTGGGSEAFF	TGTGCCAGTACCCATTCTACAGGGGGCGGTTCTGAAGCTTTCTTT
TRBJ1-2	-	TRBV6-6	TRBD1	CASMGQNYGYTF	TGTGCCAGCATGGGACAGAACTATGGCTACACCTTC
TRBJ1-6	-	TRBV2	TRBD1	CASSGQGQYSPLHF	TGTGCCAGCAGTGGACAGGGGCAGTATTCACCCCTCCACTTT
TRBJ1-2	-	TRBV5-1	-	CASSLDQGWVYGYTF	TGCGCCAGCAGCTTAGACCAGGGTTGGGTCTATGGCTACACCTTC
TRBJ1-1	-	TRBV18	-	CASSPPGGAVGTEAFF	TGTGCCAGCTCACCACCTGGGGGGGCGGTGGGCACTGAAGCTTTCTTT
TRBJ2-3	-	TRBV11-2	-	CASSPMGSGSDTQYF	TGTGCCAGCAGCCCAATGGGAAGCGGGTCGGATACGCAGTATTTT
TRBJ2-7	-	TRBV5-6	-	CASSTTPVYEQYF	TGTGCCAGCAGCACTACCCCGGTCTACGAGCAGTACTTC
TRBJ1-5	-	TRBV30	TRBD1	CAWSVLGQRNQPQHF	TGTGCCTGGAGTGTACTGGGACAGCGAAATCAGCCCCAGCATTTT
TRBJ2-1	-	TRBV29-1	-	CSVDPVRGHEQFF	TGCAGCGTGGACCCGGTCAGGGGACATGAGCAGTTCTTC
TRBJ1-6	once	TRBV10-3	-	CAISETPGSYNSPLHF	TGTGCCATCAGTGAGACGCCGGGTTCCTATAATTCACCCCTCCACTTT
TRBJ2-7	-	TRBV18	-	CASSPRQDHEQYF	TGTGCCAGCTCACCACGGCAGGATCACGAGCAGTACTTC
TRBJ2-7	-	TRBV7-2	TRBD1	CASSRRDRGFHEQYF	TGTGCCAGCAGCCGTCGGGACAGGGGGTTTCACGAGCAGTACTTC
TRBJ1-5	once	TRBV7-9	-	CASTTDSGQPQHF	TGTGCCAGCACCACGGACAGCGGCCAGCCCCAGCATTTT
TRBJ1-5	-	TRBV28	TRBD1	CASRWDSISNQPQHF	TGTGCCAGCAGGTGGGACAGTATTAGCAATCAGCCCCAGCATTTT
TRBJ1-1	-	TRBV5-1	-	CASSLAWGRRNTEAFF	TGCGCCAGCAGCTTGGCCTGGGGGCGGAGGAACACTGAAGCTTTCTTT
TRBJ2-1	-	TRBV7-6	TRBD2	CASSTSGPRNNEQFF	TGTGCCAGCAGCACTAGCGGGCCAAGAAACAATGAGCAGTTCTTC
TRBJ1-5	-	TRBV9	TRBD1	CASSPGQGETQHF	TGTGCCAGCAGTCCGGGACAGGGGGAGACCCAGCATTTT
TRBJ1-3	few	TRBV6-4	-	CASTLTGIGGNTIYF	TGTGCCAGCACCCTCACAGGGATCGGAGGAAACACCATATATTTT
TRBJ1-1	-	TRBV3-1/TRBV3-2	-	CASRRGPEAFF	TGTGCCAGCCGCCGAGGCCCCGAAGCTTTCTTT
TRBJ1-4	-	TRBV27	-	CASRRTVYNEKLFF	TGTGCCAGCAGGCGGACAGTGTATAATGAAAAACTGTTTTTT
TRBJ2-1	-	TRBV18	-	CASLQVMGEQFF	TGTGCCAGCCTACAGGTTATGGGGGAGCAGTTCTTC
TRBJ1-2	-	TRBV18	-	CASSPLGGGEVDYGYTF	TGTGCCAGCTCACCACTGGGCGGGGGCGAGGTGGACTATGGCTACACCTTC
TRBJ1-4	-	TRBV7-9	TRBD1	CASSLGDSAEDEKLFF	TGTGCCAGCAGCTTAGGGGACAGCGCTGAGGATGAAAAACTGTTTTTT
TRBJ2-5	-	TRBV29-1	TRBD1	CSTGTVFGETQYF	TGCAGCACCGGGACAGTATTCGGAGAGACCCAGTACTTC